The clone carrying this TCR beta chain was found a few times. This specimen comes from a study of graft-versus-host responses after intestinal transplantation. Germline trimming cut 2 bases from V and 6 bases from J; bases unmatched to any gene: 5. CDR1 is MNHEY and CDR2 is SVGAGI in the germline V gene. This CDR3 is 15 amino acids long. TCRdb's copy holds only in-frame clones and misses some; the assay was immunoSEQ multiplex PCR. The profile shows roughly 10,000 clones, more than 25% of them singletons. Responders (about 200,000, CFSE-labeled) met about 200,000 stimulators that were irradiated and violet-dye-labeled.

Sample: alloreactive CD8+ T cells from a mixed lymphocyte reaction culture, taken before intestinal transplant. Subset in this sample: CFSE-low proliferating T cells sorted from roughly six-day pre-transplant mixed lymphocyte reaction (GvH or HvG direction). The receptor comes from a human patient who received an intestinal transplant. J is TRBJ1-5 and V is TRBV6-5; 9 bases match TRBD1. CDR3 nucleotides: TGTGCCAGCAGTTACATACAGGGGGCGGGTCAGCCCCAGCATTTT. Its translation is CASSYIQGAGQPQHF.